Listed below are T cell receptor beta chains from one sample, sequenced in a study of blood T cell repertoires in COVID-19. Profiling relied on immunoSEQ multiplex PCR, and the TCRdb table lists in-frame clones only, not all of them. The sample includes approximately 130,000 clones, roughly 87% of them seen just once. Sequenced: PBMCs or T cells enriched from blood (not recorded which). The receptor source for this set is a man aged 25-40 years who had recovered from COVID-19. CDR3s include the opening cysteine and the closing phenylalanine or tryptophan. The order of the fields is D gene, clone size, V gene, J gene, CDR3 DNA, CDR3 protein. A D gene is named only where the DNA matches it firmly. Clone size is shown for a subset of rows, as once, few, many or a class of expanded clone.

D gene: TRBD2; clone size: .; V gene: TRBV5-1; J gene: TRBJ2-1; CDR3 DNA: TGCGCCAGCAGCGGGACTAGCGGCGGGGGACTCAATGAGCAGTTCTTC; CDR3 protein: CASSGTSGGGLNEQFF
D gene: .; clone size: once; V gene: TRBV19; J gene: TRBJ1-5; CDR3 DNA: TGTGCCAGTAGTCTGGCGGGGAACAATCAGCCCCAGCATTTT; CDR3 protein: CASSLAGNNQPQHF
D gene: TRBD2; clone size: .; V gene: TRBV3-1/TRBV3-2; J gene: TRBJ2-7; CDR3 DNA: TGTGCCAGCAGCCAAGATCCTAGCGGGAGGAGGAGGTCTGGCTACGAGCAGTACTTC; CDR3 protein: CASSQDPSGRRRSGYEQYF
D gene: .; clone size: .; V gene: TRBV27; J gene: TRBJ1-1; CDR3 DNA: TGTGCCAGCAGTTTATCGAACATTCTGAACACTGAAGCTTTCTTT; CDR3 protein: CASSLSNILNTEAFF
D gene: .; clone size: .; V gene: TRBV2; J gene: TRBJ2-7; CDR3 DNA: TGTGCCAGCAGTCGTAGCGGCTACGAGCAGTACTTC; CDR3 protein: CASSRSGYEQYF
D gene: .; clone size: once; V gene: TRBV10-2; J gene: TRBJ1-2; CDR3 DNA: TGCGCCAGCAGTGAGCTTAACACAGGGCAAGTTCGCGGCTACACCTTC; CDR3 protein: CASSELNTGQVRGYTF
D gene: .; clone size: .; V gene: TRBV5-5; J gene: TRBJ1-1; CDR3 DNA: TGTGCCAGCAGTTTTCGGGCAGGGGACACTGAAGCTTTCTTT; CDR3 protein: CASSFRAGDTEAFF
D gene: .; clone size: .; V gene: TRBV5-4; J gene: TRBJ2-2; CDR3 DNA: TGTGCCAGCAGCCAAAAACTTGGAGGGAACACCGGGGAGCTGTTTTTT; CDR3 protein: CASSQKLGGNTGELFF
D gene: .; clone size: .; V gene: TRBV3-1/TRBV3-2; J gene: TRBJ2-1; CDR3 DNA: TGTGCCAGCAGCCAAGAGTCAGTCTACAATGAGCAGTTCTTC; CDR3 protein: CASSQESVYNEQFF
D gene: TRBD2; clone size: .; V gene: TRBV11-2; J gene: TRBJ2-7; CDR3 DNA: TGTGCCAGCAGCGCGGGGGGCGAGCAGTACTTC; CDR3 protein: CASSAGGEQYF
D gene: TRBD2; clone size: .; V gene: TRBV5-1; J gene: TRBJ2-2; CDR3 DNA: TGCGCCAGCAGCTTAACCAGCGGGAGCGCCGGGGAGCTGTTTTTT; CDR3 protein: CASSLTSGSAGELFF
D gene: .; clone size: .; V gene: TRBV18; J gene: TRBJ1-5; CDR3 DNA: TGTGCCAGCTCAGCAACAACCGGGGGCAATCAGCCCCAGCATTTT; CDR3 protein: CASSATTGGNQPQHF